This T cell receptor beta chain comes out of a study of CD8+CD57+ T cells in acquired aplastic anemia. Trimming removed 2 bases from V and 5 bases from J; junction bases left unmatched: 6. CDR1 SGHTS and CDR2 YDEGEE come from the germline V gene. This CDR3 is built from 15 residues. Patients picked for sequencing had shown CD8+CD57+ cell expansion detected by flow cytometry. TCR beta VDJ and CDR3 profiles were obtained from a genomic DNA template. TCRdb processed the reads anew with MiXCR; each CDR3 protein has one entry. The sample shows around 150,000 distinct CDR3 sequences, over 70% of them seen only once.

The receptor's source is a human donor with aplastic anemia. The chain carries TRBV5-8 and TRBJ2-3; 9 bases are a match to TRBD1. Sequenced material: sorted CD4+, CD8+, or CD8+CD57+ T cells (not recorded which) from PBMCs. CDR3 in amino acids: CASSLGQGKVDTQYF. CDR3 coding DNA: TGTGCCAGCAGCTTAGGACAGGGGAAGGTAGATACGCAGTATTTT.